The 21 T cell receptor beta chains reported below all come from one sample, sequenced in a study of regulatory T cells in long-lasting Graves disease. Through Arm-PCR of CDR3 regions and iRepertoire HTBI primers, TCR beta libraries were built. TCRdb redid the calling of the multiplex PCR reads with MiXCR, one entry per CDR3 protein. The table records under 800,000 distinct CDR3 sequences, roughly 15% of them present only once. The time point denotes: newly diagnosed GD, antithyroid drugs for less than 3 months. Extracted PBMC RNA gave rise to the TCR library. This sample was shared with a second study, whose subject was T cells in Graves' hyperthyroidism and ophthalmopathy.

Specimen: peripheral blood mononuclear cells (PBMCs), collected at new diagnosis, from a patient treated with antithyroid drugs. Receptors were obtained from a woman under 40 with Graves disease.

A single count supports this clonotype. A much larger clone lies a single base off, so this may be a read error. The chain uses TRBV24-1 and TRBJ2-2; D ambiguous. Germline assignment: CDR1 KGHDR and CDR2 SFDVKD. Trimming took off 9 bases at V and 5 bases at J, with 9 bases between the two ends. The CDR3 sequence is 12 residues long. CDR3 residues: CATELGTGELFF. The CDR3 nucleotides read TGTGCCACCGAATTAGGGACCGGGGAGCTGTTTTTT.

This clonotype was counted at least ten times. The chain joins TRBV27 to TRBJ1-2; TRBD1 matches 8 bases. CDR1 is MNHEY and CDR2 is SMNVEV in the germline V gene (reference sequence). This CDR3 contains 13 residues. V lost 3 bases to trimming and J lost 4 bases; unmatched junction nucleotides: 1. As DNA, the CDR3 is TGTGCCAGCAGTTTTACAGGGGGCTATGGCTACACCTTC. As protein: CASSFTGGYGYTF.

This clonotype was seen many times. The rearrangement uses TRBV5-1 and TRBJ2-3; perhaps TRBD2 as D (6 bases). The CDR3 contains 15 residues. Looked up from germline, CDR1 is SGHRS and CDR2 is YFSETQ. Trimming pared 0 bases from V and 0 bases from J, leaving 8 bases between. The CDR3 reads CASSLARESTDTQYF. The CDR3 region has the DNA TGCGCCAGCAGCTTGGCCCGGGAGAGCACAGATACGCAGTATTTT.

This clonotype was counted a few times. V usage is TRBV12-3 or TRBV12-4 and J usage is TRBJ1-6, with D maybe TRBD1 (6 bases). CDR3 length: 12 residues. The V gene lost 7 bases and the J gene lost 13 bases, with 14 bases spanning the gap. The CDR3 reads CASKQGSGPLHF. CDR3 DNA: TGTGCCAGCAAACAGGGATCAGGGCCCCTCCACTTT.

This clonotype was picked up one time. This probably arose from a read error, given a far larger clone one base away. The chain recombines TRBV10-3 with TRBJ2-1; D possibly matches TRBD1 or TRBD2 (5 bases each). The CDR3 contains 17 residues. Deletions cut 10 bases from V and 4 bases from J, with 26 bases between. Germline V lookup: CDR1 ENHRY, CDR2 SYGVKD. This CDR3 reads CASIPSNVGTAYNEQFF. As DNA, the CDR3 is TGTGCCAGCATCCCCTCTAACGTCGGGACGGCGTACAATGAGCAGTTCTTC.

There are many counts of this clonotype. V usage is TRBV27 and J usage is TRBJ1-5, with a weak D call TRBD1 (5 bases). Trimming left V 6 bases short and J 5 bases short, with 32 bases between. Looked up from germline, CDR1 is MNHEY and CDR2 is SMNVEV (reference sequence). The CDR3 runs 20 residues. CDR3 amino acids: CASRQTGLDIGRRGDQPQHF. CDR3 in DNA: TGTGCCAGCAGGCAAACTGGCCTGGACATAGGAAGGAGGGGTGATCAGCCCCAGCATTTT.

About this clonotype itself: A much larger clone lies a single base off, so this may be a read error. The chain joins TRBV28 to TRBJ1-2; D is perhaps TRBD1 (6 bases). From germline, CDR1 is MDHEN and CDR2 SYDVKM. This CDR3 has 16 amino acids. The CDR3 here is CVSSLTEQGVSYGYTF. The CDR3 DNA reads TGTGTCAGCAGTTTAACCGAACAGGGTGTAAGCTATGGCTACACCTTC.

In this sample, this clonotype turned up many times. The chain uses TRBV27 and TRBJ2-7; the D gene is possibly TRBD2 (5 bases). The CDR3 totals 14 residues. The ends were cut back, 5 bases at V and 1 base at J, with 12 bases in the middle. The germline CDR1 and CDR2 sequences are MNHEY and SMNVEV (reference sequence). CDR3 in amino acids: CASSARGESYEQYF. CDR3 bases: TGTGCCAGCAGTGCCCGGGGAGAGTCCTACGAGCAGTACTTC.

The chain is built from TRBV7-2 and TRBJ2-3; 10 bases are a match to TRBD2. V gave up 5 bases and J gave up 3 bases; unmatched junction bases: 8. Per germline, CDR1 SGHTA and CDR2 FQGNSA. This CDR3 has 16 residues. CDR3 region: CASSPLAGDGTDTQYF. CDR3 bases: TGTGCCAGCAGCCCCCTAGCGGGAGATGGGACAGATACGCAGTATTTT. Full variable domain (remainder filled in from reference TRBV7-2 and TRBJ2-3): GAGVSQSPSNKVTEKGKDVELRCDPISGHTALYWYRQSLGQGLEFLIYFQGNSAPDKSGLPSDRFSAERTGGSVSTLTIQRTQQEDSAVYLCASSPLAGDGTDTQYFGPGTRLTVL.

This clonotype was recorded many times. The chain couples TRBV3-1 to TRBJ1-5; D unclear. The CDR3 is 13 amino acids. V lost 4 bases and J 3 bases, leaving 7 bases between the germline ends. Per the germline V gene, CDR1 is LGHDT and CDR2 is YNNKEL (reference sequence). CDR3 in DNA: TGTGCCAGCAGCCCGAACCTCAATCAGCCCCAGCATTTT. Protein: CASSPNLNQPQHF.

The gene calls are TRBV30 and TRBJ2-3, with a possible D match to TRBD1 (5 bases). Germline V lookup: CDR1 GTSNPN, CDR2 SVGIG (reference sequence). The CDR3 covers 14 residues. V shed 0 bases and J shed 1 base, with 8 bases lying between them. DNA of the CDR3: TGTGCCTGGAGTGTATGGGGCGGCACAGATACGCAGTATTTT. Translation: CAWSVWGGTDTQYF.

There are many counts of this clonotype. V gene TRBV5-1 combines with J gene TRBJ2-3, with a possible D match to TRBD2 (6 bases). Trimming pared 4 bases from V and 6 bases from J, leaving 21 bases between. Per the germline V gene, CDR1 is SGHRS and CDR2 is YFSETQ. This CDR3 region has 16 residues. CDR3: CASSQGSGAPGDTQYF. In nucleotides, the CDR3 is TGCGCCAGCAGCCAAGGGTCGGGAGCGCCCGGTGATACGCAGTATTTT.

This clonotype has just a few counts. The gene calls are TRBV28 and TRBJ2-5; the D is unclear. The germline V and J ends were trimmed by 11 bases and 3 bases, with 16 bases remaining between them. CDR1 and CDR2 (germline): MDHEN, SYDVKM. The CDR3 extends over 13 amino acids. In DNA, the CDR3 is TGTGCCGGCTCGCCACCCCTAAAAGAGACCCAGTACTTC. The encoded protein is CAGSPPLKETQYF.

There are a few counts of this clonotype. The rearrangement uses TRBV11-2 and TRBJ2-2; D may be TRBD1 (6 bases). This CDR3 is 19 amino acids long. The germline V gene encodes CDR1 SGHAT and CDR2 FQNNGV. V lost 3 bases, J lost 5 bases, and 25 bases lay in between. CDR3 nucleotides: TGTGCCAGCAGCTTCCCCGACCAGGGGCCGGGGCTCGGAACCGGGGAGCTGTTTTTT. It is translated as CASSFPDQGPGLGTGELFF.

Ten or more counts support this clonotype. The J gene is TRBJ1-2, the V gene TRBV29-1; D not certain. Trimming took 5 bases from V and 2 from J, leaving 12 bases between them. Germline V gene sequence: CDR1 SQVTM, CDR2 ANQGSEA. This CDR3 spans 13 amino acids. CDR3 residues: CSVQQVQNYGYTF. The CDR3 region has the DNA TGCAGCGTTCAGCAGGTCCAGAACTATGGCTACACCTTC.

This clonotype was seen a few times. The rearrangement uses TRBV3-1 and TRBJ2-4; D gene uncertain. Per germline, CDR1 LGHDT and CDR2 YNNKEL (reference sequence). The CDR3 covers 17 residues. V was clipped by 5 bases and J by 2 bases, with 19 bases between them. Written as DNA, the CDR3 is TGTGCCAGCAGCTCAACACCGGGTCACCAATCCAAAAACATTCAGTACTTC. Encoded protein: CASSSTPGHQSKNIQYF.

The chain is built from TRBV28 and TRBJ2-5, with 10 bases that match TRBD2. The J segment lost 6 bases and the V segment lost 8 bases, leaving 24 bases of the junction unmatched. Germline V lookup: CDR1 MDHEN, CDR2 SYDVKM. This CDR3 comprises 19 residues. CDR3: CASSPHPRGYASGSQTQYF. CDR3 nucleotides: TGTGCCAGCTCCCCCCATCCCCGAGGATACGCTAGCGGGAGTCAGACCCAGTACTTC.

Only a few counts were recorded for this clonotype. The rearrangement joins TRBV29-1 to TRBJ2-1; D not certain. V lost 4 bases and J lost 7, with 8 bases in between. The germline V gene has CDR1 SQVTM and CDR2 ANQGSEA. The CDR3 length is 11 residues. CDR3 residues: CSVAERNEQFF. CDR3 coding DNA: TGCAGCGTTGCGGAACGAAATGAGCAGTTCTTC.

The sample holds many counts of this clonotype. V and J are TRBV28 and TRBJ1-1, with TRBD1 identical over 9 bases. With 7 bases clipped from V and 1 base from J, the junction kept 4 bases outside the gene matches. The CDR3 is made up of 14 amino acids. Germline V gene data show CDR1 as MDHEN and CDR2 as SYDVKM. The DNA of the CDR3 is TGTGCCAGCAACCTGGGACAGGGGAACACTGAAGCTTTCTTT. Protein: CASNLGQGNTEAFF.

The genes are TRBV29-1 and TRBJ2-1, with D hard to call. Looked up from germline, CDR1 is SQVTM and CDR2 is ANQGSEA. This CDR3 is 12 amino acids long. V was pared by 8 bases and J by 5 bases, with 13 bases between. CDR3 bases: TGCAGCTCCTCTCGGGCCAACAATGAGCAGTTCTTC. Amino acid sequence: CSSSRANNEQFF.

Details on this clonotype: One junction end does not reproduce the germline sequence, and a read error may be involved. This chain connects TRBV12-3 or TRBV12-4 to TRBJ1-1; a weak D match, TRBD1 (6 bases). The CDR3 covers 13 residues. CDR3 DNA sequence: TGTGCCAGCACCCGTCAGGGGAACACTGAAGCTTTATTT. Amino acid sequence: CASTRQGNTEALF.